Detailed here is one T cell receptor beta chain. Its target is unknown. Trimming took 6 bases from V and 13 from J, leaving 21 bases between them. The germline V gene has CDR1 MGHDK and CDR2 SYGVNS. This CDR3 contains 13 residues. Generated by immunoSEQ multiplex PCR, the TCRdb table keeps only in-frame clones and is missing some. The repertoire holds more than 90,000 clones, with 85% to 90% as singletons. The data were taken from a study of T cell responses to AZD1222 COVID-19 vaccine. Whole-study findings and limits: Nearly half of spike-specific TCRs reportedly target variant regions that are unmutated in the B.1.351 and B.1.1.7 variants.

The sequenced sample was peripheral blood, obtained 28 days after the second AZD1222 dose. The V and J genes are TRBV25-1 and TRBJ1-1, with a possible D match to TRBD1 (6 bases). This TCR was recovered from an adult who received the AZD1222 COVID-19 vaccine. The CDR3 sequence: CASRSTGPSVGFF. CDR3 sequence (DNA): TGTGCCAGCAGATCCACAGGGCCCTCGGTCGGTTTCTTT.